A single sample gave rise to the 11 T cell receptor beta chains below, sequenced in a study of T cells in Graves' hyperthyroidism and ophthalmopathy. Amplification targeted TCR beta CDR3 regions from RNA transcripts. HTBI primers were the set used in a first-round RT-PCR of the TCR CDR3. MiXCR, run by TCRdb on the multiplex PCR reads, gives a single entry per CDR3 protein. The table lists a few hundred thousand distinct CDR3 sequences, 15% to 18% of them singletons. Sequenced: blood. The receptors derive from a woman aged 30 to 39 with Graves' hyperthyroidism.

This clonotype has ten or more counts. The CDR3 coding sequence is TGTGCCAGCAGCTTTGGTCTCGGCGGGAGTAAGGGCCAAGAGACCCAGTACTTC. This encodes CASSFGLGGSKGQETQYF. This chain links TRBV7-9 with TRBJ2-5; TRBD2 aligns across 7 bases. This CDR3 has 18 amino acids. The germline V gene encodes CDR1 SEHNR and CDR2 FQNEAQ (reference sequence). The V gene end was trimmed by 3 bases and the J gene end by 1 base; junction bases not matched to a gene: 14.

This clonotype was recorded a few times. An end of the junction does not agree with germline; a read error may underlie this. V gene TRBV6-2 or TRBV6-3 combines with J gene TRBJ2-5, with 15 positions matching TRBD2. This CDR3 contains 16 residues. Germline loops: CDR1 MNHEY, CDR2 SVGEGT. CDR3 amino acids: CASSRGLAGGQETQHF. CDR3 in DNA: TGTGCCAGCAGCCGGGGACTAGCGGGAGGACAAGAGACCCAGCACTTC.

This rearrangement joins TRBV11-2 to TRBJ2-7; 7 nucleotides agree with TRBD2. This CDR3 spans 13 amino acids. The V segment lost 6 bases and the J segment 4 bases; nucleotides outside the gene matches: 6. CDR1 is SGHAT, CDR2 FQNNGV, per germline. CDR3 sequence reads: CASSTGLEYEQYF. CDR3 sequence (DNA): TGTGCCAGCAGTACCGGACTAGAATACGAGCAGTACTTC.

This clonotype was recorded at least ten times. The chain uses TRBV7-9 and TRBJ2-4; TRBD1 is a possible D gene (5 bases). CDR3 length: 15 residues. Trimming shortened V by 2 bases and J by 6 bases, and 14 bases separated the two germline ends. CDR1 is SEHNR and CDR2 is FQNEAQ in the germline V gene (reference sequence). CDR3 region: CASSLTGASGNIQYF. The DNA of the CDR3 is TGTGCCAGCAGCTTAACAGGTGCCTCCGGAAACATTCAGTACTTC.

This clonotype was seen many times. The chain has TRBV29-1 and TRBJ1-1; tentative D call: TRBD1 (5 bases). Trimming took 5 bases from V and 1 from J, leaving 8 bases between them. This CDR3 is built from 12 residues. Germline CDR1 and CDR2: SQVTM and ANQGSEA. The CDR3 sequence is CSVPGANTEAFF. In DNA form, the CDR3 reads TGCAGCGTTCCCGGGGCGAACACTGAAGCTTTCTTT.

This clonotype has just a few counts. CDR3 sequence (DNA): TGCGCCAGCTCCGGGCAGCCTGGGGCAGATACGCAGTATTTT. Translated, it gives CASSGQPGADTQYF. The J gene is TRBJ2-3, the V gene TRBV5-1, with D unresolved. The CDR3 covers 14 residues. Germline V gene lookup returns CDR1 SGHRS and CDR2 YFSETQ. With 7 bases removed from V and 4 bases from J, the gap between germline ends came to 16 bases.

This clonotype has just a few counts. A much larger clone sits a single nucleotide away, making a read error possible. The rearrangement uses TRBV7-3 and TRBJ1-2, with D unresolved. Germline CDR1 is SGHTA and CDR2 is FQGTGA. The CDR3 has 15 amino acids. The CDR3 protein is CASSLRQRANYGHTF. CDR3 sequence (DNA): TGTGCCAGCAGCTTACGCCAGAGAGCTAACTATGGCCACACCTTC.

This clonotype was seen repeatedly, ten times or more. The chain couples TRBV30 to TRBJ2-1, with D tentatively TRBD2 (6 bases). Germline CDR1 reads GTSNPN; CDR2 reads SVGIG (reference sequence). This CDR3 is 15 amino acids long. V was pared by 1 base and J by 1 base, with 11 bases between. This CDR3 is CAWSERLGSYNEQFF. Written as DNA, the CDR3 is TGTGCCTGGAGTGAACGACTAGGGTCCTACAATGAGCAGTTCTTC. Full variable domain (remainder filled in from reference TRBV30 and TRBJ2-1): SQTIHQWPATLVQPVGSPLSLECTVEGTSNPNLYWYRQAAGRGLQLLFYSVGIGQISSEVPQNLSASRPQDRQFILSSKKLLLSDSGFYLCAWSERLGSYNEQFFGPGTRLTVL.

At least ten counts were recorded for this clonotype. The J gene is TRBJ1-5, the V gene TRBV4-3, with D uncertain. Germline loops: CDR1 LGHNA, CDR2 YSLEER. This CDR3 comprises 13 residues. The V end was cut by 4 bases, the J end by 7 bases, with 11 bases between. CDR3 residues: CASSPLPGQPQHF. The CDR3 coding sequence is TGCGCCAGCAGCCCGCTCCCCGGACAGCCCCAGCATTTT.

This clonotype was counted at least ten times. As DNA, the CDR3 is TGTGCCAGCAGCTTACCCCAGCGGGAGGGGGAGGATGAGCAGTTCTTC. This gives the protein CASSLPQREGEDEQFF. The V gene is TRBV11-2, the J gene TRBJ2-1, with TRBD2 matching over 10 bases. The germline V gene has CDR1 SGHAT and CDR2 FQNNGV. J was trimmed by 8 bases and V by 2 bases; bases with no gene match: 9. This CDR3 is built from 16 residues.

This clonotype was seen at least ten times. J is TRBJ2-1 and V is TRBV6-6; 10 bases match TRBD2. Trimming at V came to 1 base and at J to 10 bases, leaving 10 bases not matched to a gene. Germline loops: CDR1 MNHNY, CDR2 SVGAGI (reference sequence). This CDR3 has 16 amino acids. CDR3 in amino acids: CASSYLTSGRREEQFF. For the CDR3, the DNA is TGTGCCAGCAGTTACTTGACTAGCGGGCGTCGTGAGGAGCAGTTCTTC.